The 4 T cell receptor beta chains in this list originate from one sample, sequenced in a study of T cell repertoires in cytomegalovirus infection. A single record per CDR3 protein comes from TCRdb applying MiXCR to the reads. Of 700,000 to 850,000 distinct CDR3 sequences in the sample, approximately 30% were seen once. Their target antigens are unknown. This specimen consisted of cultured CD8+ T cells from PBMCs, obtained from culture after CMV antigen stimulation. Receptors were obtained from a human donor in good health (CMV status not recorded). Some clones in this sample may be carry-over from other donors' samples.

The genes are TRBV5-1 and TRBJ2-7; D may be TRBD2 (5 bases). Looked up from germline, CDR1 is SGHRS and CDR2 is YFSETQ. The CDR3 extends over 14 amino acids. Trimming left V 4 bases short and J 5 bases short, with 16 bases between. The CDR3 spells CASSPEGRSHEQYF. The CDR3 nucleotides are TGCGCCAGCAGCCCCGAAGGGAGAAGCCACGAGCAGTACTTC. Variable domain in full (rest from reference TRBV5-1 and TRBJ2-7): KAGVTQTPRYLIKTRGQQVTLSCSPISGHRSVSWYQQTPGQGLQFLFEYFSETQRNKGNFPGRFSGRQFSNSRSEMNVSTLELGDSALYLCASSPEGRSHEQYFGPGTRLTVT.

Worth noting for this clonotype: A read error may explain this, as a much larger clone is one base away. V is TRBV7-6 and J is TRBJ1-3; D is unclear. Germline CDR1 SGHVS, CDR2 FNYEAQ. The CDR3 length is 15 residues. V was trimmed by 2 bases and J by 4 bases, leaving 12 bases between them. CDR3 in amino acids: CASSLMGFSGNTIYF. Written as DNA, the CDR3 is TGTGCCAGCAGCTTAATGGGGTTCTCCGGAAACACCATATATTTT.

This clonotype has only a few counts. The chain uses TRBV6-2 or TRBV6-3 and TRBJ2-1; 14 nucleotides line up with TRBD2. Germline CDR1 and CDR2: MNHEY and SVGEGT. The CDR3 runs to 17 residues. Unmatched junction bases numbered 7, after V lost 2 bases and J lost 7 bases. CDR3 coding DNA: TGTGCCAGCAGTTACGATCCCGGGACTAGCGGGGGTAATGAGCAGTTCTTC. Residues: CASSYDPGTSGGNEQFF.

This clonotype was seen a handful of times. This sequence joins TRBV27 and TRBJ2-1; TRBD1 is a possible D gene (5 bases). CDR1 and CDR2 from the germline V gene are MNHEY and SMNVEV (reference sequence). The V gene lost 6 bases and the J gene lost 9 bases, with 12 bases spanning the gap. This CDR3 contains 12 residues. CDR3 amino acids: CASREGVGEQFF. The CDR3 nucleotides are TGTGCCAGCAGGGAAGGGGTTGGTGAGCAGTTCTTC.